Sequencing of this TCR beta chain was carried out in a study of shared T cell receptors in the human thymus (dated by TCRdb to the early 2020s). Background on the whole study: The study investigated the way shared, self-reactive T-cell receptor alpha chains are produced in the human thymus.

The library was obtained by the immunoSEQ multiplex PCR assay. Entries here come from immuneACCESS through TCRdb and include only in-frame sequences with V and J called. Some clones fail to appear in such tables; in the studies checked, an unresolved V gene covers under half of the shortfall, and the cause of the remainder is unknown. The table for this sample lists roughly 710,000 clones; approximately 83% of them were counted only once. Around 0.0094% of the sample rests with the top ten. With regard to this clone: The antigen it binds to is not known. No base-level quality is on record; no much larger clone is a single base apart.

Trimming takes 1 base from V and 4 bases from J, and the germline ends sit 11 bases apart. From the cysteine through the phenylalanine, the CDR3 covers 15 amino acids. The only DNA kept is the CDR3, 45 bases in frame from the first base. The germline V gene (reference sequence) yields SEHNR for CDR1 and FQNEAQ for CDR2. The same sample was also studied in work on human thymus T cells. Taken from the second paper: Immunologically healthy infants undergoing open corrective cardiac surgery for congenital heart defects in Finland were used as donors. The thymus tissue came from surgical resects taken out during corrective cardiac surgery. Biased V and J gene segment usage appeared to be present in both thymic and peripheral blood repertoires. The related research reported highly overlapping thymic TCR repertoires among unrelated individuals. TCR alpha and beta repertoires from roughly eight infant thymus samples and a few related peripheral blood samples were characterized in the study. The infant donors were roughly 7 to 244 days old, and the cohort included a handful of males and a couple of females. Thymocytes were released mechanically from tissue and stored at -70 °C as pellets of about 9-32 million cells. A QIAsymphony instrument was used to extract genomic DNA from the frozen cell pellets. The immunoSEQ multiplex PCR assay was used to amplify the TCRB and TCRAD loci from a standardized quantity of quality-controlled genomic DNA. Amplicons spanned the V(D)J region at a length sufficient to cover the CDR3 and identify V and J genes. The commercial immunoSEQ service was used to sequence amplicons on an Illumina platform. Primer bias and sequencing errors were corrected using previously described methods, and TCRAD and TCRB definitions followed the IMGT database. The repertoires were analysed using immunoSEQ Analyzer 3.0 and VDJTools for basic statistics, V/J segment usage, diversity estimates, rarefaction and pairwise overlap. To estimate diversity, the Chao1, ChaoE, Efron-Thisted, Shannon and inverse Simpson indices were applied, and diversity was also estimated on datasets down-sampled to the smallest sample. Repertoire overlap was determined by strict matching of CDR3 nucleotide sequence, V gene and J gene, and Jaccard-based multidimensional scaling clustering was applied. Thymus samples yielded on average around 850,000 unique TCRB clonotypes, compared with 75,000 to 85,000 from blood samples.

The sequence joins TRBV7-9 to TRBJ2-1; TRBD2 is possibly the D segment (6 matching bases). What was sequenced was thymocytes. The origin of this receptor is a girl under three years old with a congenital heart defect. Donor details come from another sample of the same person, matched by shared clones. Read as DNA, the sequence is TGTGCCAGCAGCTTAGTTTATGGGAGGTACAATGAGCAGTTCTTC. This is translated as CASSLVYGRYNEQFF.